This TCR beta chain was captured by sequencing in a study of blood T cell repertoires in COVID-19. In the study overall: Both acute and convalescent COVID-19 samples were obtained from the United States, Italy and Spain. From T cells, B-cell-depleted T cells, or PBMCs came the material, which was cDNA or gDNA.

The CDR3 runs to 12 residues. Trimming stripped 8 bases from V and 1 base from J, with 8 bases between. As originally analysed: Nucleated cell counts were estimated from reference gene primer amplification. The table came from immunoSEQ multiplex PCR; TCRdb's copy has only in-frame clones and leaves some out. From that table come the V and J calls and clone size; the DNA was used to work out D and trimming. The repertoire has about 64,000 clones, approximately 92% of them found once; the top ten carry around 8.4%. J is TRBJ1-2 and V is TRBV12-3 or TRBV12-4; TRBD1 is a possible D gene (5 bases). The sequence was collected from a woman older than 75 with active COVID-19. The sequenced sample was peripheral blood. Here the CDR3 reads CASSQVNYGYTF. Here the CDR3 DNA reads TGTGCCAGCTCACAGGTTAACTATGGCTACACCTTC.